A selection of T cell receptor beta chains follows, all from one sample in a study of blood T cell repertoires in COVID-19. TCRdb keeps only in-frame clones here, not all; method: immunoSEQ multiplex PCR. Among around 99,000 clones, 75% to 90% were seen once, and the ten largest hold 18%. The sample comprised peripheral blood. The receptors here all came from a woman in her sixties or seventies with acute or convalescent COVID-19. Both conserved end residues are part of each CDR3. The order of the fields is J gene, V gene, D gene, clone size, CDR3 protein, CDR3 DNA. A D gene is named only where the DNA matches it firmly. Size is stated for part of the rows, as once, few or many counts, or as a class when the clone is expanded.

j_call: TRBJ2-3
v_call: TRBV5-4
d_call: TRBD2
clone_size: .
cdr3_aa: CASSFSTAGDTQYF
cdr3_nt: TGTGCCAGCAGCTTCTCCACAGCGGGGGATACGCAGTATTTT

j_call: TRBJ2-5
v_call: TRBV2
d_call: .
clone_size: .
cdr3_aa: CASDLGLETQYF
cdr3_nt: TGTGCCAGCGATTTGGGCCTAGAGACCCAGTACTTC

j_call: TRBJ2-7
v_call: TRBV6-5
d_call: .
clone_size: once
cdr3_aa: CASMIRGGDEQYF
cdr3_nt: TGTGCCAGCATGATCAGGGGTGGCGACGAGCAGTACTTC

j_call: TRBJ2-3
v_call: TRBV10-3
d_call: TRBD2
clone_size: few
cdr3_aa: CAISESSLAGDTQYF
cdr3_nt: TGTGCCATCAGTGAGTCTTCCCTAGCGGGGGATACGCAGTATTTT

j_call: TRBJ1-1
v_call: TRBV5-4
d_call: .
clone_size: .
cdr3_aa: CASSLSGLYEAFF
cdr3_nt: TGTGCCAGCAGCTTATCAGGGTTATATGAAGCTTTCTTT

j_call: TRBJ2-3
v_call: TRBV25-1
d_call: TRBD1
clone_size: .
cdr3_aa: CASRQQGSTDTQYF
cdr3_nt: TGTGCCAGCAGGCAACAGGGGTCGACAGATACGCAGTATTTT

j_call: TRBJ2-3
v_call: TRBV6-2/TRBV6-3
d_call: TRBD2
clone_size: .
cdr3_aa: CASSYLAGSPTDTQYF
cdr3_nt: TGTGCCAGCAGTTACCTAGCGGGGTCCCCCACAGATACGCAGTATTTT

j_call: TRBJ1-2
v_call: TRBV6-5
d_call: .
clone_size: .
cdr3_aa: CASRSPGDRGYTF
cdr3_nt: TGTGCCAGCAGGAGTCCAGGGGATCGGGGCTACACCTTC

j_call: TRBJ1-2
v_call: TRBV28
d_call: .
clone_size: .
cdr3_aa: CASSFRGYGYTF
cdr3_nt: TGTGCCAGCAGTTTTAGGGGATATGGCTACACCTTC

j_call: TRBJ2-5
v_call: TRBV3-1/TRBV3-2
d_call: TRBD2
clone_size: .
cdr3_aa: CASGGGLAGRYQETQYF
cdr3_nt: TGTGCCAGCGGGGGGGGACTAGCGGGAAGGTACCAAGAGACCCAGTACTTC

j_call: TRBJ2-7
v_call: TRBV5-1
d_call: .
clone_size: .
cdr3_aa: CASSLMGTGYSSYEQYF
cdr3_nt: TGCGCCAGCAGCTTGATGGGTACAGGATATAGCTCCTACGAGCAGTACTTC

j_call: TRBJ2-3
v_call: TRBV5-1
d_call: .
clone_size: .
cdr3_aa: CASSLATSGSTDTQYF
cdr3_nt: TGCGCCAGCAGCTTGGCTACGTCCGGGAGCACAGATACGCAGTATTTT

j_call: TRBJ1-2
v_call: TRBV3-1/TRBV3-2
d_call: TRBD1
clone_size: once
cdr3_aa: CASSPGTGPYGYTF
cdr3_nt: TGTGCCAGCAGCCCCGGGACAGGGCCCTATGGCTACACCTTC

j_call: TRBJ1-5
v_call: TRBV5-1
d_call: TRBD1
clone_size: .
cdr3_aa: CASSLGTGPGAPQHF
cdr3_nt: TGCGCCAGCAGCTTGGGGACAGGCCCTGGAGCGCCCCAGCATTTT

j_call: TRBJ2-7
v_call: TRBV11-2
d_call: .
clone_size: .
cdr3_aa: CASSKLYREHEQYF
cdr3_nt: TGTGCCAGCAGCAAGCTCTACAGGGAGCACGAGCAGTACTTC

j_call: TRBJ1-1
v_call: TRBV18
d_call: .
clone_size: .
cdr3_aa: CASSRSEGTEAFF
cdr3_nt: TGTGCCAGCTCACGGTCGGAGGGCACTGAAGCTTTCTTT

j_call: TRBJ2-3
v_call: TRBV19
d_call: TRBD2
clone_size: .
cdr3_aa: CASRGLAAGTDTQYF
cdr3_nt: TGTGCCAGTAGAGGACTAGCGGCGGGCACAGATACGCAGTATTTT

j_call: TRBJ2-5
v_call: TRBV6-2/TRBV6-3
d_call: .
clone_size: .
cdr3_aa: CASSYSLQVTQYF
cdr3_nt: TGTGCCAGCAGTTACTCGTTACAGGTGACCCAGTACTTC

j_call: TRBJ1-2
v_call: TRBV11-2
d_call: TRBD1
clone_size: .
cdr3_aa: CASSLVTGGEGYTF
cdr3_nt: TGTGCCAGCAGCTTGGTGACAGGGGGCGAGGGCTACACCTTC

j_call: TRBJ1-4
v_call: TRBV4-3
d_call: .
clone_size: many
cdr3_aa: CASSQVEKTGLGREKLFF
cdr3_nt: TGCGCCAGCAGCCAAGTCGAAAAAACAGGGCTCGGACGAGAAAAACTGTTTTTT

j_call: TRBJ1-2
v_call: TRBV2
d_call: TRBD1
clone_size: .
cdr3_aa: CASSVQGVAYGYTF
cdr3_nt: TGTGCCAGCAGTGTCCAGGGGGTGGCCTATGGCTACACCTTC

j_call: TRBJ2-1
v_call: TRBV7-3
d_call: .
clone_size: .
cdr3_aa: CASSPRVYNEQFF
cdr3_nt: TGTGCCAGCAGCCCCCGGGTATACAATGAGCAGTTCTTC

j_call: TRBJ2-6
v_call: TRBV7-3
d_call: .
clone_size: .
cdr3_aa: CASSSGQSVLTF
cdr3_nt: TGTGCCAGCAGCTCCGGACAGTCCGTCCTGACTTTC

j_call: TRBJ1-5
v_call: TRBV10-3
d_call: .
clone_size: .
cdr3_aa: CATSDSSNQPQHF
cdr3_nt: TGTGCCACCTCGGACAGTTCCAATCAGCCCCAGCATTTT

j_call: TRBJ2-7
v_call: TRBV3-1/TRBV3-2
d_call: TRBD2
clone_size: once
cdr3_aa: CASSQGTSGTYEQYF
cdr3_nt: TGTGCCAGCAGCCAGGGGACTAGCGGGACCTACGAGCAGTACTTC

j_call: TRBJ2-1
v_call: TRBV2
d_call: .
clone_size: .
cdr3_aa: CASRGREAYNEQFF
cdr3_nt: TGTGCCAGCAGGGGCAGGGAGGCCTACAATGAGCAGTTCTTC

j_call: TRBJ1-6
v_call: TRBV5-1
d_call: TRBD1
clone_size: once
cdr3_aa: CASSPDRVSFNSPLHF
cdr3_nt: TGCGCCAGCAGCCCAGACAGGGTCAGCTTTAATTCACCCCTCCACTTT

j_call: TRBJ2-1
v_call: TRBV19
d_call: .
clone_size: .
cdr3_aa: CASSSGGPPNEQFF
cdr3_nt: TGTGCCAGTAGTAGCGGGGGCCCGCCCAATGAGCAGTTCTTC

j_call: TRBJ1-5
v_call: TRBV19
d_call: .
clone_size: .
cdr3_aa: CASSTAGQYLYSNQPQHF
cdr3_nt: TGTGCCAGTAGTACCGCAGGACAGTACCTTTATAGCAATCAGCCCCAGCATTTT

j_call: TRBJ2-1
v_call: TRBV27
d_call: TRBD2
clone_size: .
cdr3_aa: CASRTTGLAGVYEQFF
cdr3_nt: TGTGCCAGCCGGACAACGGGACTAGCGGGAGTATATGAGCAGTTCTTC

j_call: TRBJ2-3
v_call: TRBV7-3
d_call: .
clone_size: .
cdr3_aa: CASSSGGRADTQYF
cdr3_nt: TGTGCCAGCAGCTCGGGGGGCCGCGCAGATACGCAGTATTTT

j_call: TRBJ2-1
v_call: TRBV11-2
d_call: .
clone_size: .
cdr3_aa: CASSLRVWSRDEQFF
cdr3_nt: TGTGCCAGCAGCTTACGCGTGTGGAGTCGGGATGAGCAGTTCTTC

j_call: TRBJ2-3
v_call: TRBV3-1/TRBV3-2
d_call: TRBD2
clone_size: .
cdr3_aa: CASSGGGTDTQYF
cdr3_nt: TGTGCCAGCAGCGGGGGGGGCACAGATACGCAGTATTTT

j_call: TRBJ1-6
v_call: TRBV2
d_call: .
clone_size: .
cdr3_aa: CASSGTIPGSPLHF
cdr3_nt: TGTGCCAGCAGTGGCACAATTCCGGGTTCACCCCTCCACTTT

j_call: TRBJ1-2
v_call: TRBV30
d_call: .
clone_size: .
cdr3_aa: CAWSVGGYGYTF
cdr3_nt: TGTGCCTGGAGTGTAGGGGGCTATGGCTACACCTTC

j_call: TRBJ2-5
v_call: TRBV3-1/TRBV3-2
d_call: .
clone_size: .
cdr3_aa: CASRKRGGEETQYF
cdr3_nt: TGTGCCAGCAGGAAGAGGGGGGGAGAAGAGACCCAGTACTTC

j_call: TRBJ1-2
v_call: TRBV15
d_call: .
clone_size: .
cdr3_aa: CATKPSQSYGYTF
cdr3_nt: TGTGCCACCAAACCCTCACAGTCCTATGGCTACACCTTC

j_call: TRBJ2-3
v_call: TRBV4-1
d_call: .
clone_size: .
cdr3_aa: CASSPQIDTDTQYF
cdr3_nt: TGCGCCAGCAGCCCACAGATCGACACAGATACGCAGTATTTT

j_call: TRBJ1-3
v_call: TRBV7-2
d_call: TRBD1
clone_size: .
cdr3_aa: CASSPTGGGGNTIYF
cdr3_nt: TGTGCCAGCAGCCCCACAGGGGGCGGTGGAAACACCATATATTTT

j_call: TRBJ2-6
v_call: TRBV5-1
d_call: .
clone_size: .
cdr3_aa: CASSLPGSSGANVLTF
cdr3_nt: TGCGCCAGCAGCTTGCCGGGGAGCTCTGGGGCCAACGTCCTGACTTTC

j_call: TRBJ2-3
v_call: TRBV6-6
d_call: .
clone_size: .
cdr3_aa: CASSYSRPGDTQYF
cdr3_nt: TGTGCCAGCAGTTACTCGAGACCGGGGGATACGCAGTATTTT

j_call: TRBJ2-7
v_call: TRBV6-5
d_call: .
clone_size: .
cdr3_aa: CASRKVGGTYEQYF
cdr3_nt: TGTGCCAGCAGGAAGGTCGGCGGGACCTACGAGCAGTACTTC

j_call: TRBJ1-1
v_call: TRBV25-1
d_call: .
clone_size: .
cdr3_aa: CASSENRRAQAFF
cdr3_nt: TGTGCCAGCAGTGAAAATCGGAGGGCTCAGGCTTTCTTT

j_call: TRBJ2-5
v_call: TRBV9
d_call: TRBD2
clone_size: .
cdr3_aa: CASSDYTGTSNSKTQYF
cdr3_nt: TGTGCCAGCAGCGATTATACCGGGACTAGCAATTCAAAGACCCAGTACTTC

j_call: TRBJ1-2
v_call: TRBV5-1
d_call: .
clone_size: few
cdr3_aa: CASSDRGGTRLSGGYTF
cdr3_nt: TGCGCCAGCAGCGACCGGGGAGGGACTAGGTTATCGGGTGGCTACACCTTC

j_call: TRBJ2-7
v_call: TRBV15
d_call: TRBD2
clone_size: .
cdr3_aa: CATSSRSPGAGEQYF
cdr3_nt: TGTGCCACCAGCAGCCGATCCCCGGGAGCGGGGGAGCAGTACTTC

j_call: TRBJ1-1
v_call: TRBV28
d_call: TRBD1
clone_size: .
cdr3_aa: CASIQPGQTEAFF
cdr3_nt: TGTGCCAGCATCCAGCCGGGACAGACTGAAGCTTTCTTT

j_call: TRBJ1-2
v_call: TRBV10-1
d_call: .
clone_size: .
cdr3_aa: CASRGGRIKNGYTF
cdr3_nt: TGCGCCAGCAGGGGGGGTAGGATTAAGAATGGCTACACCTTC

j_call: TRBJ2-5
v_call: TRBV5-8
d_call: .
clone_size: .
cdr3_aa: CASSLGAGSETQYF
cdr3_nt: TGTGCCAGCAGCTTGGGGGCCGGATCTGAGACCCAGTACTTC

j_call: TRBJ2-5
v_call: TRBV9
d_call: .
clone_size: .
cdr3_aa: CASSPSVKQETQYF
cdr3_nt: TGTGCCAGCAGCCCGAGCGTCAAGCAAGAGACCCAGTACTTC

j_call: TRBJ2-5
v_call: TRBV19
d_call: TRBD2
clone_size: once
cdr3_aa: CASSIDRTSGDQYF
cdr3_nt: TGTGCCAGTAGTATAGATCGAACTAGCGGGGACCAGTACTTC

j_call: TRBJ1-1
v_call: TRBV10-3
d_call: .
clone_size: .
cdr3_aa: CAISETASDTEAFF
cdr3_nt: TGTGCCATCAGTGAGACAGCCTCAGACACTGAAGCTTTCTTT

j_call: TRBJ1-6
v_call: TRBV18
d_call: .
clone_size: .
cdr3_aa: CASSPSSRLLNSPLHF
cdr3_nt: TGTGCCAGCTCACCATCCTCCAGGCTCCTTAACTCACCCCTCCACTTT

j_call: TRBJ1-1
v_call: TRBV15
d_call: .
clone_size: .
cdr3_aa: CATSRGDSGNTEAFF
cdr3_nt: TGTGCCACCAGCAGAGGCGACTCTGGGAACACTGAAGCTTTCTTT

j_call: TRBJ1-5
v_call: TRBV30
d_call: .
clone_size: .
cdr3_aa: CAWSVGGHSNQPQHF
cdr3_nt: TGTGCCTGGAGTGTAGGGGGACATAGCAATCAGCCCCAGCATTTT

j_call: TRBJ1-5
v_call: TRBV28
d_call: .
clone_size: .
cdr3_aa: CASRFPGGSQPQHF
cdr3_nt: TGTGCCAGCAGGTTCCCCGGTGGGAGTCAGCCCCAGCATTTT

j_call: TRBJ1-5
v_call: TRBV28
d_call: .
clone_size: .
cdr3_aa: CASSLLRGTNQPQHF
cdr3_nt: TGTGCCAGCAGTTTGTTGCGGGGAACCAATCAGCCCCAGCATTTT

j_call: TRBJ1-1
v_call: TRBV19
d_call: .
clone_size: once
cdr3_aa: CASIPKPNTEAFF
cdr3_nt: TGTGCCAGTATACCGAAGCCGAACACTGAAGCTTTCTTT

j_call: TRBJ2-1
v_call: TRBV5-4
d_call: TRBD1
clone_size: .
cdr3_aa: CASSPERQGVRGEQFF
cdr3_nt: TGTGCCAGCAGTCCGGAAAGACAGGGTGTAAGGGGTGAGCAGTTCTTC